The present entry profiles one T cell receptor beta chain with its context. Its antigen is unknown. Per-base qualities were not stored, and no clone one base away is much larger. This sample is drawn from a study of vaccination and CD4 T cells after COVID-19 (dated by TCRdb to between 2021 and 2024). Broadly, across the study: Convalescent patients had a positive SARS-CoV-2 result on nasal swab PCR, and of these patients, nine had mild disease and one had severe disease. Post-vaccine blood samples were taken a median of approximately 76 days after the second vaccine dose, with a range of 14 to 241 days. Each participant got two doses of either the Pfizer-BioNTech BNT162b2 vaccine (n=8) or the Moderna mRNA-1273 vaccine (n=2). Control cultures used a CEFX viral epitope pool as positive control, an HIV-1 Nef peptide pool as negative control, or no peptide. The cultures were stimulated with overlapping spike peptide pools from SARS-CoV-2 and from the common cold coronaviruses HCoV-NL63, HCoV-OC43 and HCoV-229E. In roughly nine COVID-19 convalescent patients and a handful of infection-naive healthy vaccine recipients, the spike-specific CD4+ TCR repertoire before mRNA vaccination was compared with the repertoire after mRNA vaccination. Post-COVID blood samples were collected from convalescent patients a median of approximately 100 days after diagnosis, with a range of roughly 30 to 161 days. The convalescent cohort included six males and four females, with two Hispanic individuals, seven Caucasians, two Asians and one multiracial person.

Here is what the overall study found, with its caveats: Although the median number of SARS-CoV-2-reactive clonotypes went up from approximately 20 after infection to some 38 after vaccination, the increase was not significant. The number of convalescent patients in the study was relatively small, and the study did not examine early timepoints following natural infection. In convalescent patients, a median roughly 88% of post-vaccine SARS-CoV-2-reactive clones were detected only after vaccination, suggesting vaccine-specific priming. Nearly all vaccine-specific clones in convalescent patients (304 of 307) were mono-reactive for SARS-CoV-2 spike rather than cross-reactive with common cold coronaviruses.

The intended sense of this specimen's treatment or condition label: approximately nine-day PBMC culture with coronavirus spike peptide pools or control peptides (ViraFEST assay). To expand antigen-specific T cells with peptide pools and then pick out the expanded clonotypes through TCR sequencing, the study relied on the ViraFEST assay. The convalescent patients' positive SARS-CoV-2 PCR tests were from March to December 2020, which was before the Alpha, Beta and Delta variants emerged in the United States. Two million PBMCs per well were cultured in IMDM with approximately 4.9% human AB serum and about 9.7 IU/ml IL-2, plus 10 ug/ml peptide pools. Half of the culture medium was replaced with fresh IL-2-containing medium on days 3 and 7. Once the cells had been in culture for over 9 days, the EasySep CD4+ T cell isolation kit was used to isolate CD4+ T cells by negative selection. PBMCs were separated from whole blood using Ficoll-Paque Plus gradient centrifugation and then either used fresh or cryopreserved at -140C. Each culture condition was generally run in triplicate wells.

The library was obtained by PCR. At the Johns Hopkins FTIC core, DNA from the cultured CD4+ T cells underwent TCR sequencing with the Oncomine TCR Beta short-read assay. Genomic DNA was extracted from the cultured CD4+ T cells with the QIAamp micro DNA kit. Oncomine TCR Beta libraries made from cultured CD4+ T cells were pooled using unique dual indexes and sequenced on an Illumina iSeq 100. The source study handled its data this way. Non-productive sequences were removed, and CDR3s that did not start with C, did not end with F or W, or were shorter than 7 amino acids were discarded. The MANAFEST web application was used to identify antigen-specific clonotypes by comparing peptide-stimulated wells against reference wells and other culture wells. For a clone to be called positive, the clone needed an FDR below 0.05, an odds ratio above 5, and a productive frequency above 0.1% in at least two of three replicate wells. A clonotype was classed as cross-reactive if the clonotype showed significant expansion both in SARS-CoV-2 spike wells and in at least one common cold coronavirus spike condition. Levenshtein distances (stringdist) and unrooted phylogenetic trees (ape) in R version 3.6.1 were used to assess CDR3 homology. TCRdb took the public reads, trimmed them with fastp at Q25, ran MiXCR for clone calling and kept in-frame beta chains. Identical CDR3 protein sequences are pooled into one entry, listed with their most common genes and DNA. The authors' filters were not applied to this entry. Within this sample are 12,000 or so distinct CDR3 sequences, with about four fifths of them counted one time only. Of the sample, 25% to 35% is held by the ten largest clones.

Source material: CD4+ T cells from blood, cultured in vitro. The receptor comes from a human donor who had recovered from COVID-19.

The nucleotides read TGTGCCAGCAGTACACAGGCCTACTATGGCTACACCTTC. Its protein product is CASSTQAYYGYTF. The chain joins TRBV27 to TRBJ1-2, with TRBD1 as a weak D call on 5 bases. From the cysteine through the phenylalanine, the CDR3 covers 13 amino acids. Of all the DNA, just the CDR3 is kept, 39 bases in frame from base 1. V loses 5 bases of germline sequence and J loses 3 bases, and the interval between the two ends is 10 bases. CDR1 and CDR2 (MNHEY, SMNVEV) derive from the germline V gene (reference sequence).